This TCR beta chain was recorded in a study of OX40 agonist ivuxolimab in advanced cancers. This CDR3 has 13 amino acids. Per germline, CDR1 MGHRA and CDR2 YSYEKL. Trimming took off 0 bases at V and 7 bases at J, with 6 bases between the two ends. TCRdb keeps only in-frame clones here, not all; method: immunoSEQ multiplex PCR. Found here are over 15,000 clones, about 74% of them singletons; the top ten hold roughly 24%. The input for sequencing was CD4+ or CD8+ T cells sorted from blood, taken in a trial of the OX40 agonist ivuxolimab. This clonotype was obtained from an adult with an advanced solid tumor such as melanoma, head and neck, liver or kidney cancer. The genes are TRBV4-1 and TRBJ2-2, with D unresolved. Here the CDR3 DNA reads TGCGCCAGCAGCCAAGATCCGGGCGGGGAGCTGTTTTTT. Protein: CASSQDPGGELFF.